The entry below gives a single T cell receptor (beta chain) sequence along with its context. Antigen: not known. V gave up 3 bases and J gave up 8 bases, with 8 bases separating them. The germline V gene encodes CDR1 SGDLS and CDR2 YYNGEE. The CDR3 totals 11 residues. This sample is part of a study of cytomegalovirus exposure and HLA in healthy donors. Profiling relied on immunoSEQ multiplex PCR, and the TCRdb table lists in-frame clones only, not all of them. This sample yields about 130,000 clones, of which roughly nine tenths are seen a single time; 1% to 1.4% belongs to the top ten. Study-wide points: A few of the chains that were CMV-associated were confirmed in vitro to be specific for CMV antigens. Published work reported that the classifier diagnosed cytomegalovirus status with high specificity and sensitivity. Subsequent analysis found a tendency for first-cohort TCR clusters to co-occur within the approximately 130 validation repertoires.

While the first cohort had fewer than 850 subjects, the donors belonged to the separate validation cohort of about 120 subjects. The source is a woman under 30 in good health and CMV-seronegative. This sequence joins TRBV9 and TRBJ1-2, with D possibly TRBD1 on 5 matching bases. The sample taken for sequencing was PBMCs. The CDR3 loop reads CASSGGAGYTF. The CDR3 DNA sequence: TGTGCCAGCAGCGGCGGGGCGGGCTACACCTTC.